What follows are 25 T cell receptor beta chains derived from one specimen sequenced in a study of breast tumors, draining lymph nodes, adjacent tissues. Samples came from axillary lymph nodes draining the breast cancer. TCRdb reanalysed the multiplex PCR reads using MiXCR and keeps one entry per CDR3 protein. The sample has 70,000 to 95,000 distinct CDR3 sequences, approximately 19% seen once. Sequenced material: axillary lymph node tissue. These receptors were taken from a female donor with breast cancer. Some clones in this sample may be carry-over from other donors' samples.

As regards this clonotype: Just one base apart from a much larger clone, this may be a read error. V and J are TRBV19 and TRBJ2-6; 7 nucleotides line up with TRBD2. The CDR3 runs 16 residues. The germline V gene encodes CDR1 LNHDA and CDR2 SQIVND (reference sequence). Here the CDR3 reads CASSMRGRAGANALTF. CDR3 nucleotides: TGTGCCAGTAGTATGAGAGGGAGGGCTGGGGCCAACGCCCTGACTTTC. The whole variable domain, filled in from reference TRBV19 and TRBJ2-6, reads DGGITQSPKYLFRKEGQNVTLSCEQNLNHDAMYWYRQDPGQGLRLIYYSQIVNDFQKGDIAEGYSVSREKKESFPLTVTSAQKNPTAFYLCASSMRGRAGANALTFGAGSRLTVL.

This clonotype was observed a handful of times. The DNA of the CDR3 is TGTGCCAGCAGATTGACAGGAAACACCATATATTTT. Its translation: CASRLTGNTIYF. The V and J genes are TRBV28 and TRBJ1-3; D is ambiguous. Deletions cut 6 bases from V and 4 bases from J, with 7 bases between. The CDR3 runs 12 residues. Germline values: CDR1 MDHEN, CDR2 SYDVKM. Drawing the rest from reference TRBV28 and TRBJ1-3, the complete variable domain is DVKVTQSSRYLVKRTGEKVFLECVQDMDHENMFWYRQDPGLGLRLIYFSYDVKMKEKGDIPEGYSVSREKKERFSLILESASTNQTSMYLCASRLTGNTIYFGEGSWLTVV.

This clonotype was seen ten or more times. The chain uses TRBV6-1 and TRBJ1-6; no definite D call. This CDR3 has 13 residues. V lost 5 bases to trimming and J lost 8 bases, with 10 bases between them. CDR1 is MNHNS and CDR2 is SASEGT in the germline V gene. The DNA for the CDR3 is TGTGCCAGCAGTTATACTTGGGATTCACCCCTCCACTTT. As protein: CASSYTWDSPLHF.

The sample holds many counts of this clonotype. This chain uses TRBV11-3 with TRBJ2-1; tentatively, D is TRBD1 (6 bases). V lost 3 bases, J lost 4 bases, and 16 bases lay in between. This CDR3 has 16 amino acids. Germline CDR1 SGHNT, CDR2 YENEEA. The chain's CDR3 is CASSFDSSTGYNEQFF. CDR3 in DNA: TGTGCCAGCAGCTTCGACAGTTCCACAGGGTACAATGAGCAGTTCTTC.

This clonotype was detected ten times or more. One junction end does not reproduce the germline sequence, and a read error may be involved. The chain couples TRBV5-4 to TRBJ2-3; 9 nucleotides align to TRBD1. The CDR3 loop spans 15 amino acids. CDR1 is SGHNT and CDR2 is YYREEE in the germline V gene (reference sequence). The CDR3 here is CASRLDRGSTDTQYF. In nucleotides, the CDR3 is TGTGCCAGCAGATTGGACAGGGGAAGCACAGATACGCAGTATTTT.

This clonotype was seen ten or more times. The chain employs TRBV12-3 or TRBV12-4 and TRBJ2-2, with a possible D match to TRBD1 (6 bases). V gave up 8 bases and J gave up 4 bases, with 14 bases separating them. This CDR3 region has 14 residues. CDR3 DNA sequence: TGTGCCAGCGACGGCAGGGGCCGCACCGGGGAGCTGTTTTTT. Translated, it gives CASDGRGRTGELFF.

This clonotype occurred many times. The chain combines TRBV12-3 or TRBV12-4 with TRBJ2-6; D gene uncertain. The V gene lost 2 bases and the J gene lost 4 bases, with 6 bases spanning the gap. This CDR3 contains 14 residues. CDR3: CASSLRRGANVLTF. Written as DNA, the CDR3 is TGTGCCAGCAGTTTAAGGAGAGGGGCCAACGTCCTGACTTTC.

This clonotype was detected only once. With a much larger clone just one base away, this may be a read error. The chain recombines TRBV6-2 or TRBV6-3 with TRBJ1-2; 7 nucleotides agree with TRBD1. The germline V gene has CDR1 MNHEY and CDR2 SVGEGT. CDR3 length: 15 residues. DNA for the CDR3: TGTGCCAGCACCATCCGGGACAGCCGAAACTATGGCTACGCCTTC. It translates to CASTIRDSRNYGYAF.

As for this clonotype: This clone may be a read error of a much larger clone one base away. This chain joins TRBV19 and TRBJ2-7; TRBD2 is a possible D gene (6 bases). Germline CDR1 and CDR2: LNHDA and SQIVND (reference sequence). The length of the CDR3 is 14 residues. The CDR3 DNA sequence: TGTGCCAGTAGCGCTTCGGGGGAATCCTACAAGCAGTACTTC. Its translation: CASSASGESYKQYF.

This clonotype was recorded many times. This chain connects TRBV20-1 to TRBJ2-1, with D perhaps matching TRBD1 or TRBD2 (5 bases each). This CDR3 has 15 residues. The ends were cut back, 0 bases at V and 0 bases at J, with 9 bases in the middle. Germline V gene lookup returns CDR1 DFQATT and CDR2 SNEGSKA (reference sequence). CDR3 residues: CSAREAGSSYNEQFF. In DNA form, the CDR3 reads TGCAGTGCTAGAGAGGCAGGGAGCTCCTACAATGAGCAGTTCTTC.

The table lists this clonotype with a few counts. The chain recombines TRBV11-1 with TRBJ2-1; TRBD1 might be the D (6 bases). Germline V gives CDR1 SGHAT, CDR2 FQDESV (reference sequence). This CDR3 comprises 15 residues. The V gene lost 5 bases and the J gene lost 5 bases, with 16 bases spanning the gap. The CDR3 DNA sequence: TGTGCCAGCAGCCCCACTAGGGGGATCCACAATGAGCAGTTCTTC. Translating gives CASSPTRGIHNEQFF.

V is TRBV7-9 and J is TRBJ2-3; the match to TRBD1 covers 7 bases. Looked up from germline, CDR1 is SEHNR and CDR2 is FQNEAQ (reference sequence). With V trimmed by 3 bases and J by 4 bases, 4 bases remained unmatched. The CDR3 consists of 14 residues. CDR3 sequence (DNA): TGTGCCAGCAGCTTTTATACAGGGGCAGATACGCAGTATTTT. This encodes CASSFYTGADTQYF.

This sequence joins TRBV28 and TRBJ2-5; D ambiguous. CDR1 MDHEN and CDR2 SYDVKM come from the germline V gene. The CDR3 sequence is 11 residues long. V lost 8 bases, J lost 2 bases, and 6 bases lay in between. CDR3 region: CASRLQETQYF. The CDR3 DNA follows: TGTGCCAGCCGATTACAAGAGACCCAGTACTTC.

There are many counts of this clonotype. This chain links TRBV6-1 with TRBJ2-7; maybe TRBD1 (5 bases). The CDR3 has 16 amino acids. CDR1 and CDR2 (germline): MNHNS, SASEGT. The ends were cut back, 7 bases at V and 2 bases at J, with 21 bases in the middle. The CDR3, as DNA: TGTGCCAGCATCCAAGCTAGGGGTGCGGCAACCTACGAGCAGTACTTC. It codes for CASIQARGAATYEQYF.

This clonotype was found many times. The genes are TRBV7-9 and TRBJ2-1; unclear D gene. The CDR3 length is 13 residues. Germline V gene lookup returns CDR1 SEHNR and CDR2 FQNEAQ (reference sequence). The V end was cut by 3 bases, the J end by 15 bases, with 18 bases between. As DNA, the CDR3 is TGTGCCAGCAGCTTCGGCTACTCCTCCGTGTGGTTCTTC. Its protein is CASSFGYSSVWFF.

This clonotype was detected only a few times. The chain is built from TRBV7-2 and TRBJ1-2, with D possibly being TRBD1 (5 bases). Germline V gives CDR1 SGHTA, CDR2 FQGNSA. V was shortened by 3 bases and J by 2 bases, with 10 bases between the two germline ends. The CDR3 consists of 14 residues. The CDR3: CASSLDKENYGYTF. The DNA of the CDR3 is TGTGCCAGCAGCTTGGACAAGGAGAACTATGGCTACACCTTC.

The chain employs TRBV28 and TRBJ1-5, with a possible D match to TRBD1 (6 bases). The CDR3 is 15 amino acids. The germline CDR1 and CDR2 sequences are MDHEN and SYDVKM. V lost 6 bases to trimming and J lost 7 bases, with 19 bases between them. The CDR3: CASSSPGGAGQPQHF. Written as DNA, the CDR3 is TGTGCCAGCAGCTCTCCGGGGGGGGCAGGACAGCCCCAGCATTTT.

This clonotype was seen many times. CDR3 amino acids: CASSQDVGKTQYF. The CDR3, as DNA: TGCGCCAGCAGCCAAGATGTGGGGAAGACCCAGTACTTC. The chain has TRBV4-1 and TRBJ2-5; no clear D. Germline V CDR1 and CDR2: MGHRA, YSYEKL. There are 13 residues in the CDR3. Trimming left V 0 bases short and J 6 bases short, with 8 bases between.

This clonotype was detected only a few times. The gene calls are TRBV19 and TRBJ1-1, with no clear D. This CDR3 contains 13 residues. Trimming pared 7 bases from V and 5 bases from J, leaving 14 bases between. Germline values: CDR1 LNHDA, CDR2 SQIVND (reference sequence). The CDR3 DNA reads as TGTGCCAGTACCGGAGAGGTAAGAACTGAAGCTTTCTTT. Amino acids: CASTGEVRTEAFF.

There are many counts of this clonotype. The genes are TRBV6-6 and TRBJ2-7; D is possibly TRBD1 (7 bases). V lost 6 bases and J lost 3, with 12 bases in between. CDR1 and CDR2 (germline): MNHNY, SVGAGI (reference sequence). This CDR3 contains 13 residues. The CDR3 DNA is TGTGCCAGCAGGCTCCAGGGGGGCTACGAGCAGTACTTC. Amino acids: CASRLQGGYEQYF.

This clonotype was observed at least ten times. This chain joins TRBV6-5 and TRBJ1-2, with a weak D call TRBD1 (5 bases). The CDR3 totals 15 residues. Germline V gives CDR1 MNHEY, CDR2 SVGAGI. V lost 0 bases and J lost 4, with 12 bases in between. The CDR3 nucleotides are TGTGCCAGCAGTTACTCCGGGGGGAGACCCTATGGCTACACCTTC. Translating it yields CASSYSGGRPYGYTF.

This clonotype was recorded many times. V usage is TRBV9 and J usage is TRBJ1-4, with TRBD1 identical over 9 bases. Germline V gene lookup returns CDR1 SGDLS and CDR2 YYNGEE. The V gene end was trimmed by 0 bases and the J gene end by 10 bases; junction bases not matched to a gene: 7. The length of the CDR3 is 15 residues. The CDR3 reads CASSVGGTGTAKLFF. DNA of the CDR3: TGTGCCAGCAGCGTAGGGGGGACAGGGACGGCAAAACTGTTTTTT. Combining the CDR3 with reference TRBV9 and TRBJ1-4 gives the whole variable domain DSGVTQTPKHLITATGQRVTLRCSPRSGDLSVYWYQQSLDQGLQFLIQYYNGEERAKGNILERFSAQQFPDLHSELNLSSLELGDSALYFCASSVGGTGTAKLFFGSGTQLSVL.

V and J are TRBV28 and TRBJ2-1; the D is unclear. Germline loops: CDR1 MDHEN, CDR2 SYDVKM. Trimming stripped 5 bases from V and 4 bases from J, with 18 bases between. The CDR3 sequence is 16 residues long. In DNA, the CDR3 is TGTGCCAGCAGTCCCCTTAACACAGCGACTTACAATGAGCAGTTCTTC. Amino acids: CASSPLNTATYNEQFF.

In this sample, this clonotype turned up many times. This rearrangement joins TRBV2 to TRBJ2-3; TRBD2 agrees at 9 bases. Trimming at V came to 2 bases and at J to 2 bases, leaving 8 bases not matched to a gene. Germline V gene lookup returns CDR1 SNHLY and CDR2 FYNNEI. The CDR3 has 17 amino acids. CDR3 nucleotide sequence: TGTGCCAGCAGTGAAAGCACCCTAGCGGGACTCACAGATACGCAGTATTTT. It yields the protein CASSESTLAGLTDTQYF.

There are many counts of this clonotype. The chain combines TRBV19 with TRBJ2-1, with D possibly matching TRBD2 (6 bases). Germline-derived CDR1 and CDR2 are LNHDA and SQIVND (reference sequence). The ends were cut back, 6 bases at V and 0 bases at J, with 9 bases in the middle. The CDR3 runs 14 residues. CDR3 bases: TGTGCCAGTAGCCGGGGGAGCTCCTACAATGAGCAGTTCTTC. Its protein is CASSRGSSYNEQFF.